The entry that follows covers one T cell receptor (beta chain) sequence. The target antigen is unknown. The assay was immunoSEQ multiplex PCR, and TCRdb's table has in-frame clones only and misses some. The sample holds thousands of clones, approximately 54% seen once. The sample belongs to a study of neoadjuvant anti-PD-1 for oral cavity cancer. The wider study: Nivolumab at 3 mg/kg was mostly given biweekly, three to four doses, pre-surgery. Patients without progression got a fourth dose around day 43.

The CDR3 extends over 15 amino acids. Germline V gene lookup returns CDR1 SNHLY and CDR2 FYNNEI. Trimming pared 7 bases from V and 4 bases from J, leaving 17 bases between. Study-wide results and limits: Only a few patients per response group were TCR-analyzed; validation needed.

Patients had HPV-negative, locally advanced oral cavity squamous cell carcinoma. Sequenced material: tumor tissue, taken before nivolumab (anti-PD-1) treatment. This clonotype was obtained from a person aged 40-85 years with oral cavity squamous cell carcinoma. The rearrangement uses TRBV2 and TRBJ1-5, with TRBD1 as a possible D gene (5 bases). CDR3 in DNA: TGTGCCAGCACCTTGAACCAGGGTGGGAATCAGCCCCAGCATTTT. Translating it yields CASTLNQGGNQPQHF.